The 11 T cell receptor beta chains in this list originate from one sample, sequenced in a study of cytomegalovirus exposure and HLA in healthy donors. PCR used 60 Vbeta primers and 13 Jbeta primers. The table came from immunoSEQ multiplex PCR; TCRdb's copy has only in-frame clones and leaves some out. The data show about 150,000 clones, approximately 71% seen once. The sequenced material came from PBMCs. Every receptor here comes from a man aged 18 to 29 in good health and CMV-seropositive.

The chain carries TRBV7-9 and TRBJ1-4; D is perhaps TRBD1 (5 bases). There are 14 residues in the CDR3. V was pared by 2 bases and J by 5 bases, with 9 bases between. The germline CDR1 and CDR2 sequences are SEHNR and FQNEAQ (reference sequence). The CDR3 protein is CASSLFAGNEKLFF. Written as DNA, the CDR3 is TGTGCCAGCAGCTTATTTGCAGGGAATGAAAAACTGTTTTTT.

V gene TRBV27 combines with J gene TRBJ2-3; D call uncertain. Germline values: CDR1 MNHEY, CDR2 SMNVEV (reference sequence). Trimming took 3 bases from V and 6 from J, leaving 19 bases between them. This CDR3 contains 16 residues. The CDR3 sequence is CASSLFPPLSVDTQYF. DNA for the CDR3: TGTGCCAGCAGTTTGTTCCCCCCCCTCTCAGTGGATACGCAGTATTTT.

V gene TRBV27 combines with J gene TRBJ2-1, with D possibly matching TRBD2 (5 bases). The CDR3 runs 12 residues. Germline values: CDR1 MNHEY, CDR2 SMNVEV (reference sequence). V lost 6 bases to trimming and J lost 3 bases, with 6 bases between them. CDR3 sequence (DNA): TGTGCCAGCAGCCGGGGCTACAATGAGCAGTTCTTC. Encoded protein: CASSRGYNEQFF.

This chain joins TRBV7-3 and TRBJ1-1; no definite D call. In germline, CDR1 is SGHTA, CDR2 FQGTGA. V lost 5 bases and J lost 12, with 16 bases in between. The CDR3 covers 12 residues. CDR3 coding DNA: TGTGCCAGCAGCCCCACGAGGCAGCGGTCTTTCTTT. This gives the protein CASSPTRQRSFF.

The rearrangement joins TRBV4-1 to TRBJ1-2; TRBD1 matches at 9 bases. Germline CDR1 is MGHRA and CDR2 is YSYEKL. V lost 2 bases, J lost 3 bases, and 7 bases stayed unmatched. The CDR3 has 16 residues. For the CDR3, the DNA is TGCGCCAGCAGCCAAAGTTCGACAGGGGGAGACTATGGCTACACCTTC. Translation: CASSQSSTGGDYGYTF.

This chain connects TRBV5-8 to TRBJ2-7; D possibly corresponds to TRBD1 (5 bases). The CDR3 is 12 residues long. CDR1 SGHTS and CDR2 YDEGEE come from the germline V gene. Trimming pared 3 bases from V and 4 bases from J, leaving 8 bases between. The CDR3 DNA reads TGTGCCAGCAGCTCGGACAATTACGAGCAGTACTTC. This encodes CASSSDNYEQYF.

The gene calls are TRBV4-1 and TRBJ2-7, with D possibly being TRBD2 (5 bases). Deletions cut 3 bases from V and 3 bases from J, with 12 bases between. Per the germline V gene, CDR1 is MGHRA and CDR2 is YSYEKL. The length of the CDR3 is 14 residues. CDR3 region: CASSQRVAIYEQYF. The DNA of the CDR3 is TGCGCCAGCAGCCAGAGGGTCGCTATCTACGAGCAGTACTTC.

This chain uses TRBV30 with TRBJ2-3; 9 bases fit TRBD2. Germline CDR1 and CDR2: GTSNPN and SVGIG (reference sequence). V shed 4 bases, J shed 2 bases, and the junction held 4 bases outside the gene matches. There are 14 residues in the CDR3. The CDR3 DNA reads TGTGCCTGGACCAAGCGGGAGGCCACAGATACGCAGTATTTT. Amino acid sequence: CAWTKREATDTQYF.

The chain combines TRBV15 with TRBJ2-4; D unclear. In germline, CDR1 is LNHNV, CDR2 YYDKDF (reference sequence). The CDR3 consists of 13 residues. Trimming shortened V by 2 bases and J by 9 bases, and 11 bases separated the two germline ends. This chain's CDR3 is CATSRPTPGIQYF. The CDR3 coding sequence is TGTGCCACCAGCAGACCCACCCCAGGCATTCAGTACTTC.

This clone was found a few times. The genes are TRBV9 and TRBJ2-5, with D perhaps TRBD2 (6 bases). Trimming stripped 4 bases from V and 2 bases from J, with 12 bases between. The CDR3 has 14 amino acids. Germline V gives CDR1 SGDLS, CDR2 YYNGEE. CDR3 nucleotides: TGTGCCAGCAGCCCCACCGGGGGTCAAGAGACCCAGTACTTC. Translating gives CASSPTGGQETQYF.

The chain uses TRBV9 and TRBJ1-2, with D hard to call. The germline V gene has CDR1 SGDLS and CDR2 YYNGEE. V dropped 2 bases and J dropped 4 bases, with 15 bases sitting between them. The CDR3 spans 15 residues. DNA of the CDR3: TGTGCCAGCAGCGTCGAACACAAGTCCCCCTATGGCTACACCTTC. Protein: CASSVEHKSPYGYTF.